This record covers a single T cell receptor beta chain. As yet, its antigen is unknown. This entry comes from a study of siplizumab effects on memory and regulatory T cells. In the study overall: Each responder-stimulator pair had a siplizumab 1 ug/mL reaction and a drug-free control.

Researchers maintained the mixed lymphocyte reaction cells in coculture at 37°C for five to six days. Here immunoSEQ multiplex PCR was the method, and the copy in TCRdb shows in-frame clones only, minus some. This table has 10,000 or so clones, 46% appearing once. Study observations and caveats: Naive T cells, seemingly more diverse than memory cells, seemed major alloresponse contributors. In the presence of siplizumab, alloreactive sequences traceable to unstimulated CD4+ memory cells were significantly reduced. Sequences below about 10^-5 frequency were poorly captured, and few alloreactive clones mapped to unstimulated subsets.

From germline, CDR1 is SGHAT and CDR2 FQNNGV. This CDR3 is built from 16 residues. Trimming removed 1 base from V and 2 bases from J, with 12 bases in between. The source is a human donor in good health; the cells came from an allogeneic mixed lymphocyte reaction. The V and J genes are TRBV11-2 and TRBJ2-1, with a possible D match to TRBD2 (6 bases). Sequenced input: CFSE-low (dividing) CD4+ T cells sorted from an allogeneic mixed lymphocyte reaction. The DNA for the CDR3 is TGTGCCAGCAGCTTAGCCAGCGGGCTACCCTACAATGAGCAGTTCTTC. It codes for CASSLASGLPYNEQFF.